Sequencing of this T cell receptor beta chain was carried out in a study of T-cell memory formation after mild COVID-19. Looking at the study overall: Largely donor-specific TCR clusters were found.

There are a few counts of this clonotype. Its cognate antigen is unknown. In TCRdb, the 5' RACE reads were re-called with MiXCR into one record per CDR3 protein. The sample has some 200,000 distinct CDR3 sequences; 20% to 25% are singletons. Overall study findings and caveats: SARS-CoV-2 specificity was not confirmed for second-wave clones peaking on day 37. Mainly CM and EM harbored the contracting CD4+ clones; mainly EMRA harbored the CD8+ ones. Some responding clones appeared in pre-infection memory, suggesting cross-reactive memory joined.

Germline assignment: CDR1 LNHNV and CDR2 YYDKDF (reference sequence). This CDR3 spans 16 amino acids. With 0 bases clipped from V and 6 bases from J, the junction kept 7 bases outside the gene matches. This TCR was sampled from an adult woman who had mild COVID-19 (a few samples of this study predate the infection). Cell type and time point are not known. V and J are TRBV15 and TRBJ1-5; 8 bases agree with TRBD1. Sequencing input: PBMCs or a T cell subset sorted from them (not recorded which). The CDR3 region has the DNA TGTGCCACCAGCAGAGATAAAGCAGGGGGCGGTCAGCCCCAGCATTTT. Its translation is CATSRDKAGGGQPQHF.